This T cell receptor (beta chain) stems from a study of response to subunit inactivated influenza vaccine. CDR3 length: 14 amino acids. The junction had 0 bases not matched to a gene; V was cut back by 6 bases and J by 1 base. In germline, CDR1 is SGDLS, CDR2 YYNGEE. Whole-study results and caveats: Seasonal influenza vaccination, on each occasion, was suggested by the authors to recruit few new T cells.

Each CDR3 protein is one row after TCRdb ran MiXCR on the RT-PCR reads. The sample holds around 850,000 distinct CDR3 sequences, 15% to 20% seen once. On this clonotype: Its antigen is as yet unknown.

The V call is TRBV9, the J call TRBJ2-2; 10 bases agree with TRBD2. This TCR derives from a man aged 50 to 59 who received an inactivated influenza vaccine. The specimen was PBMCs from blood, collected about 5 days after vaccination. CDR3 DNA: TGTGCCAGCAAGCGGGGGGGGAACACCGGGGAGCTGTTTTTT. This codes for CASKRGGNTGELFF.